This TCR beta chain was identified in a study of cytomegalovirus exposure and HLA in healthy donors. Study findings and constraints: According to the study, 160 or so TCR beta chains were cytomegalovirus-associated. Another analysis was done later, and it associated 15,000 to 20,000 TCR beta sequences with HLA alleles at 0.05 false discovery rate. The only immune exposure information that was available was CMV serostatus. The majority of CMV-associated TCR beta chains were reported as apparently HLA-restricted in a later analysis.

It was with 60 Vbeta and 13 Jbeta primers that the PCR ran. Libraries were prepared by immunoSEQ multiplex PCR; TCRdb keeps only in-frame clonotypes and omits some of them. The sample lists 150,000 to 200,000 clones; more than 80% were seen once. With respect to this clone: Its antigen is not identified.

From germline, CDR1 is SNHLY and CDR2 FYNNEI. There are 15 residues in the CDR3. V trimming: 4 bases; J trimming: 2 bases; junction bases outside the gene matches: 6. The sequence was collected from a woman in her twenties or thirties in good health and CMV-seropositive. The chain links TRBV2 to TRBJ2-7; TRBD2 agrees at 9 bases. The sequencing input was PBMCs. The CDR3 nucleotides are TGTGCCAGCAGTGTCGATAGCGGGGGTGCCTACGAGCAGTACTTC. It yields the protein CASSVDSGGAYEQYF.